This is a list of T cell receptor beta chains from one sample in a study of blood T cell repertoires in COVID-19. Clones were read by immunoSEQ multiplex PCR, and TCRdb kept only the in-frame ones, dropping some. The sample carries 160,000 or so clones, 80% to 90% recorded once. The sequenced sample consisted of peripheral blood. The source is a woman between 35 and 50 years old with acute or convalescent COVID-19. CDR3s include the opening cysteine and the closing phenylalanine or tryptophan. A D gene is named only where the DNA matches it firmly. Not all rows give a size; the values are once, few, many and, for expanded clones, a class.

abundance	d_gene	v_gene	len	j_gene	CDR3aa	CDR3nt
.	.	TRBV18	17	TRBJ2-2	CASSNKSPGFGIGELFF	TGTGCCAGCTCAAACAAGAGCCCGGGATTCGGTATCGGGGAGCTGTTTTTT
few	.	TRBV28	15	TRBJ2-7	CASSLPGHWDYEQYF	TGTGCCAGCAGTTTGCCGGGACATTGGGACTACGAGCAGTACTTC
once	TRBD2	TRBV6-6	22	TRBJ2-3	CASSNFAGSQYISTSGEDTQYF	TGTGCCAGCAGCAACTTCGCAGGGAGCCAATACATCAGCACTAGCGGGGAAGATACGCAGTATTTT
.	TRBD2	TRBV18	17	TRBJ2-3	CASSSIAGRRATDTQYF	TGTGCCAGCTCATCGATAGCGGGACGGCGGGCCACAGATACGCAGTATTTT
.	.	TRBV28	13	TRBJ1-4	CASSPGSYEKLFF	TGTGCCAGCAGTCCGGGATCTTATGAAAAACTGTTTTTT
.	TRBD1	TRBV5-1	16	TRBJ2-7	CASSLGIGTETYEQYF	TGCGCCAGCAGCTTGGGGATAGGGACAGAAACTTACGAGCAGTACTTC
.	.	TRBV3-1/TRBV3-2	16	TRBJ1-2	CASSQVWTAPNYGYTF	TGTGCCAGCAGCCAAGTCTGGACAGCCCCTAACTATGGCTACACCTTC
.	TRBD1	TRBV3-1/TRBV3-2	16	TRBJ1-2	CASSLRQGTFNYGYTF	TGTGCCAGCAGCCTTCGACAGGGGACCTTTAACTATGGCTACACCTTC
.	.	TRBV3-1/TRBV3-2	14	TRBJ2-5	CASSPGGAQETQYF	TGTGCCAGCAGCCCCGGAGGGGCCCAAGAGACCCAGTACTTC
.	TRBD1	TRBV4-1	17	TRBJ1-1	CASSQEWDREMNTEAFF	TGCGCCAGCAGCCAAGAATGGGACAGGGAAATGAACACTGAAGCTTTCTTT
once	.	TRBV18	16	TRBJ2-3	CASSSFSSGSTDTQYF	TGTGCCAGCTCATCATTTTCCAGCGGTAGCACAGATACGCAGTATTTT
.	.	TRBV20-1	12	TRBJ1-5	CSASPRGQPQHF	TGCAGTGCTAGTCCCCGGGGTCAGCCCCAGCATTTT
.	.	TRBV6-1	17	TRBJ2-1	CASSVSSSWRDYNEQFF	TGTGCCAGCAGTGTATCTAGTTCCTGGCGGGATTACAATGAGCAGTTCTTC
.	.	TRBV5-4	13	TRBJ1-1	CASSLDDSTEAFF	TGTGCCAGCAGCTTGGACGATAGCACTGAAGCTTTCTTT
.	.	TRBV11-3	14	TRBJ2-7	CASSLEGSTYEQYF	TGTGCCAGCAGCTTAGAAGGGAGTACCTACGAGCAGTACTTC
.	.	TRBV28	13	TRBJ1-1	CASSFRGYTEAFF	TGTGCCAGCAGTTTTAGGGGTTATACTGAAGCTTTCTTT
.	.	TRBV24-1	15	TRBJ2-2	CATSDPSGTTGELFF	TGTGCCACCAGTGATCCGAGTGGTACCACCGGGGAGCTGTTTTTT
once	TRBD1	TRBV6-6	13	TRBJ1-2	CASRDDRGGGYTF	TGTGCCAGCAGAGACGACAGGGGAGGAGGCTACACCTTC
.	.	TRBV19	15	TRBJ2-3	CASSTTGRGADTQYF	TGTGCCAGTAGTACTACGGGGAGGGGGGCAGATACGCAGTATTTT
.	.	TRBV18	15	TRBJ1-6	CASSQGRGYNSPLHF	TGTGCCAGCTCACAGGGCAGGGGCTATAATTCACCCCTCCACTTT
.	.	TRBV4-1	15	TRBJ2-7	CASSQGEVNRDEQYF	TGCGCCAGCAGCCAGGGGGAGGTAAATAGGGACGAGCAGTACTTC
once	.	TRBV30	18	TRBJ2-3	CAWSPFFGDFQGTDTQYF	TGTGCCTGGAGTCCCTTCTTCGGGGACTTCCAAGGCACAGATACGCAGTATTTT
.	.	TRBV6-1	15	TRBJ2-6	CASSESSGAANVLTF	TGTGCCAGCAGTGAATCCTCAGGGGCGGCCAACGTCCTGACTTTC
.	TRBD2	TRBV25-1	17	TRBJ2-1	CASSESRLAGAYNEQFF	TGTGCCAGCAGTGAATCAAGACTAGCGGGGGCCTACAATGAGCAGTTCTTC
.	.	TRBV2	15	TRBJ2-2	CASTGGPPSPGELFF	TGTGCCAGCACAGGTGGGCCCCCCAGCCCCGGGGAGCTGTTTTTT
.	TRBD1	TRBV5-1	14	TRBJ2-7	CASSWGTGGYEQYF	TGCGCCAGCAGCTGGGGGACAGGGGGCTACGAGCAGTACTTC
.	.	TRBV3-1/TRBV3-2	16	TRBJ1-2	CASSQVDGSPRSGYTF	TGTGCCAGCAGCCAAGTCGACGGGTCCCCTCGATCTGGCTACACCTTC
few	.	TRBV7-2	12	TRBJ1-2	CASSETGYGYTF	TGTGCCAGCAGCGAGACAGGCTATGGCTACACCTTC
.	TRBD1	TRBV27	13	TRBJ1-1	CASSITGGTEAFF	TGTGCCAGCAGCATAACAGGGGGCACTGAAGCTTTCTTT
.	.	TRBV11-2	15	TRBJ2-3	CASSQRQQSTDTQYF	TGTGCCAGCAGCCAACGACAGCAAAGCACAGATACGCAGTATTTT
.	.	TRBV27	14	TRBJ2-7	CASSLTITGDEQYF	TGTGCCAGCAGTTTAACCATCACGGGGGACGAGCAGTACTTC
.	TRBD1	TRBV7-2	17	TRBJ2-1	CASSPRTGGYSYNEQFF	TGTGCCAGCAGCCCTAGGACAGGGGGCTACTCCTACAATGAGCAGTTCTTC
.	.	TRBV3-1/TRBV3-2	16	TRBJ2-7	CASSQERNRAAYEQYF	TGTGCCAGCAGCCAAGAAAGGAACAGGGCGGCCTACGAGCAGTACTTC
.	.	TRBV27	13	TRBJ1-2	CASSLNTNYGYTF	TGTGCCAGCAGTTTAAACACTAACTATGGCTACACCTTC
.	TRBD2	TRBV7-9	17	TRBJ2-3	CASSFERTSGAQDTQYF	TGTGCCAGCAGCTTCGAGCGGACTAGCGGGGCACAAGATACGCAGTATTTT
.	.	TRBV3-1/TRBV3-2	13	TRBJ1-2	CASSSTAGYGYTF	TGTGCCAGCAGTTCGACTGCGGGCTATGGCTACACCTTC
.	.	TRBV12-2	16	TRBJ2-2	CASRLRRAGGSGELFF	TGTGCAAGTCGCTTGCGTAGAGCGGGGGGTTCCGGGGAGCTGTTTTTT
.	.	TRBV29-1	15	TRBJ1-5	CSVGVGGGSNQPQHF	TGCAGCGTTGGGGTAGGGGGGGGAAGCAATCAGCCCCAGCATTTT
.	TRBD2	TRBV30	13	TRBJ2-2	CASTSGRSGELFF	TGTGCCTCGACTAGCGGGCGAAGTGGGGAGCTGTTTTTT
once	TRBD1	TRBV28	15	TRBJ2-3	CASSKPGQNTDTQYF	TGTGCCAGCAGCAAACCGGGACAGAACACAGATACGCAGTATTTT